Below, 18 T cell receptor beta chains from the same sample are listed, as sequenced in a study of shared clonotypes between healthy human individuals. Clones were read by immunoSEQ multiplex PCR, and TCRdb kept only the in-frame ones, dropping some. The table records 950,000 to 1,300,000 clones, about 75% of them present only once. Sequencing used memory CD4+ T cells sorted from blood. Subset defined: CD45RA-negative fraction. These receptors all come from a man aged 18 to 29 in good health.

The chain recombines TRBV2 with TRBJ2-1, with 7 bases that match TRBD2. Per germline, CDR1 SNHLY and CDR2 FYNNEI. This CDR3 is built from 11 residues. J gave up 6 bases and V 7 bases, and 0 bases lay outside the gene matches. The CDR3 coding sequence is TGTGCCAGCACTAGCGGCAATGAGCAGTTCTTC. Protein sequence: CASTSGNEQFF.

J is TRBJ2-4 and V is TRBV19; weak D call: TRBD1 (5 bases). V was pared by 10 bases and J by 3 bases, with 16 bases between. Germline V CDR1 and CDR2: LNHDA, SQIVND (reference sequence). The length of the CDR3 is 14 residues. Here the CDR3 reads CATKPDSVKNIQYF. CDR3 bases: TGTGCCACCAAACCTGACAGTGTCAAAAACATTCAGTACTTC. The whole variable domain, filled in from reference TRBV19 and TRBJ2-4, reads DGGITQSPKYLFRKEGQNVTLSCEQNLNHDAMYWYRQDPGQGLRLIYYSQIVNDFQKGDIAEGYSVSREKKESFPLTVTSAQKNPTAFYLCATKPDSVKNIQYFGAGTRLSVL.

The chain recombines TRBV6-6 with TRBJ1-3; D not resolved. The germline CDR1 and CDR2 sequences are MNHNY and SVGAGI (reference sequence). CDR3 length: 15 residues. Trimming took off 5 bases at V and 7 bases at J, with 18 bases between the two ends. This CDR3 is CASSPPSREGNTIYF. CDR3 in DNA: TGTGCCAGCAGTCCACCCTCGAGGGAGGGTAACACCATATATTTT.

With regard to this clone: This sample also contains other DNA sequences that code for the same CDR3. This rearrangement joins TRBV10-2 to TRBJ2-7, with TRBD2 as a possible D gene (5 bases). V was trimmed by 3 bases and J by 4 bases, leaving 7 bases between them. Germline V gene lookup returns CDR1 WSHSY and CDR2 SAAADI. This CDR3 contains 12 residues. This chain's CDR3 is CASSEGGYEQYF. CDR3 coding DNA: TGCGCCAGCAGTGAAGGCGGGTACGAGCAGTACTTC.

The V and J genes are TRBV6-4 and TRBJ2-7, with 11 bases aligning to TRBD2. This CDR3 region has 15 residues. V lost 8 bases and J lost 0; bases outside the gene matches: 6. Per the germline V gene, CDR1 is MRHNA and CDR2 is SNTAGT. CDR3 DNA: TGTGCCAGCGGGGTCGGGACTAGCGGCTCCTACGAGCAGTACTTC. This codes for CASGVGTSGSYEQYF.

The chain uses TRBV5-6 and TRBJ2-7, with TRBD1 matching over 10 bases. There are 14 residues in the CDR3. The V gene end was trimmed by 4 bases and the J gene end by 4 bases; junction bases not matched to a gene: 5. CDR1 is SGHDT, CDR2 YYEEEE, per germline. In nucleotides, the CDR3 is TGTGCCAGCAGCATGGGACAGGGGAGATACGAGCAGTACTTC. Protein: CASSMGQGRYEQYF. Combining the CDR3 with reference TRBV5-6 and TRBJ2-7 gives the whole variable domain DAGVTQSPTHLIKTRGQQVTLRCSPKSGHDTVSWYQQALGQGPQFIFQYYEEEERQRGNFPDRFSGHQFPNYSSELNVNALLLGDSALYLCASSMGQGRYEQYFGPGTRLTVT.

The CDR3 region is CASSSQGGTQYF. The DNA for the CDR3 is TGTGCCAGCAGCTCCCAGGGAGGGACCCAGTACTTC. V usage is TRBV7-2 and J usage is TRBJ2-5; D might be TRBD2 (6 bases). Germline V gene data show CDR1 as SGHTA and CDR2 as FQGNSA. This CDR3 has 12 residues. V gave up 4 bases and J gave up 7 bases, with 10 bases separating them. The full variable domain, rest sourced from reference TRBV7-2 and TRBJ2-5, is GAGVSQSPSNKVTEKGKDVELRCDPISGHTALYWYRQSLGQGLEFLIYFQGNSAPDKSGLPSDRFSAERTGGSVSTLTIQRTQQEDSAVYLCASSSQGGTQYFGPGTRLLVL.

The chain recombines TRBV7-2 with TRBJ2-7; D might be TRBD2 (6 bases). Germline CDR1 SGHTA, CDR2 FQGNSA. V dropped 1 base and J dropped 6 bases, with 16 bases sitting between them. The CDR3 sequence is 15 residues long. CDR3 nucleotides: TGTGCCAGCAGCTTAGGGGGGACTCCCATTGGCGAGCAGTACTTC. The encoded protein is CASSLGGTPIGEQYF.

J is TRBJ2-5 and V is TRBV5-1, with D possibly matching TRBD2 (6 bases). The germline gives CDR1 SGHRS, CDR2 YFSETQ. This CDR3 has 11 residues. The V gene lost 5 bases and the J gene lost 14 bases, with 16 bases spanning the gap. In DNA form, the CDR3 reads TGCGCCAGCAGATACGGGACTCTTTATTACTTC. Encoded protein: CASRYGTLYYF.

In its sample, this clone was seen many times. This sequence joins TRBV7-2 and TRBJ2-2; weak D call: TRBD2 (6 bases). The V end was cut by 5 bases, the J end by 8 bases, with 18 bases between. The CDR3 runs to 15 residues. The V gene's germline CDR1 is SGHTA and CDR2 FQGNSA. CDR3 DNA sequence: TGTGCCAGCAGCCCTGGAAGGAGGGCCGGGGGGGAGCTGTTTTTT. It is translated as CASSPGRRAGGELFF.

V and J are TRBV10-3 and TRBJ1-1, with D maybe TRBD1 (6 bases). Trimming removed 0 bases at V and 3 bases at J, with 11 bases between. Germline CDR1 ENHRY, CDR2 SYGVKD. The CDR3 runs to 15 residues. Here the CDR3 reads CAISESGGRYTEAFF. The CDR3 DNA is TGTGCCATCAGTGAGTCGGGGGGCAGGTACACTGAAGCTTTCTTT.

This chain links TRBV21-1 with TRBJ2-2; the table's D call, TRBD2, has no DNA check behind it. TRBV21-1 is listed as a pseudogene. This CDR3 contains 18 residues. In DNA form, the CDR3 reads TGTGCCAGCAGCAACAAGGCTAGCGGGGGGCCTTACACCGGGGAGCTGTTTTTT. Its protein is CASSNKASGGPYTGELFF.

V gene TRBV7-9 combines with J gene TRBJ2-7; weak D call: TRBD2 (6 bases). Germline V gene sequence: CDR1 SEHNR, CDR2 FQNEAQ (reference sequence). This CDR3 region has 12 residues. V was shortened by 1 base and J by 11 bases, with 12 bases between the two germline ends. Written as DNA, the CDR3 is TGTGCCAGCAGCTTAGACGGGGGAAAGGAGTACTTC. It codes for CASSLDGGKEYF.

This chain joins TRBV28 and TRBJ1-5; TRBD1 matches 12 bases. CDR3 length: 16 residues. From germline, CDR1 is MDHEN and CDR2 SYDVKM. The ends lost 5 bases at V and 7 bases at J; junction bases unmatched: 9. The CDR3 region is CASSPEGQGAGQPQHF. The CDR3 nucleotides read TGTGCCAGCAGTCCTGAGGGACAGGGGGCGGGACAGCCCCAGCATTTT. Drawing the rest from reference TRBV28 and TRBJ1-5, the complete variable domain is DVKVTQSSRYLVKRTGEKVFLECVQDMDHENMFWYRQDPGLGLRLIYFSYDVKMKEKGDIPEGYSVSREKKERFSLILESASTNQTSMYLCASSPEGQGAGQPQHFGDGTRLSIL.

A remark on this clone: Other DNA sequences from this sample encode an identical CDR3 as well. The chain recombines TRBV6-1 with TRBJ1-5; the D is unclear. V shed 0 bases and J shed 4 bases, with 4 bases lying between them. CDR3 length equals 13 residues. Germline V lookup: CDR1 MNHNS, CDR2 SASEGT. DNA of the CDR3: TGTGCCAGCAGTGAAGCGGGGAATCAGCCCCAGCATTTT. Its protein is CASSEAGNQPQHF.

CDR3: CASNRNGRGQETQYF. The CDR3 DNA follows: TGTGCCAGCAACCGAAACGGACGAGGCCAAGAGACCCAGTACTTC. The gene calls are TRBV7-2 and TRBJ2-5; the D is unclear. With 7 bases removed from V and 1 base from J, the gap between germline ends came to 16 bases. This CDR3 is 15 amino acids long. CDR1 is SGHTA, CDR2 FQGNSA, per germline.

The rearrangement links TRBV7-2 to TRBJ2-2; the match to TRBD1 covers 8 bases. Per the germline V gene, CDR1 is SGHTA and CDR2 is FQGNSA. The CDR3 has 15 amino acids. Losses at the gene ends were 5 bases for V and 0 bases for J; bases not matched to a gene: 2. This chain's CDR3 is CASSRTGTNTGELFF. The CDR3 DNA follows: TGTGCCAGCAGCCGGACAGGGACGAACACCGGGGAGCTGTTTTTT.

The rearrangement joins TRBV10-3 to TRBJ2-1, with 7 positions matching TRBD2. V was pared by 5 bases and J by 7 bases, with 14 bases of the junction left unmatched. The CDR3 is 16 amino acids. Germline V gene sequence: CDR1 ENHRY, CDR2 SYGVKD. CDR3 residues: CAISQLGEGPRNEQFF. CDR3 bases: TGTGCCATCAGTCAGTTGGGGGAGGGCCCTAGGAATGAGCAGTTCTTC.